These T cell receptor beta chains were read from a single sample in a study of blood T cell repertoires in COVID-19. Assay: immunoSEQ multiplex PCR; the TCRdb copy retains only in-frame clones and omits some. The table records tens of thousands of clones, around four fifths of them present only once. Sequencing was carried out using peripheral blood. These receptors were collected from a human donor with acute or convalescent COVID-19. The donor label of this sample is uncertain. CDR3s include the opening cysteine and the closing phenylalanine or tryptophan. Each record gives: J gene, V gene, CDR3 protein.

TRBJ2-3 TRBV5-1 CASSGRDRGRFPTDTQYF
TRBJ1-2 TRBV6-2/TRBV6-3 CASSSNPGTGLRGYTF
TRBJ1-2 TRBV30 CAWTPRGLGGYTF
TRBJ1-1 TRBV2 CATQQGWGTEAFF
TRBJ1-1 TRBV29-1 CSVGELSSPNTEAFF
TRBJ2-7 TRBV3-1/TRBV3-2 CASSQESWFSSYEQYF
TRBJ1-4 TRBV7-2 CASSLGGQGKKLFF
TRBJ1-2 TRBV12-3/TRBV12-4 CASRIGPSSGYTF
TRBJ1-6 TRBV27 CASGQDRGLSPLHF
TRBJ1-4 TRBV5-1 CASSSTGGWEKLFF
TRBJ2-1 TRBV21-1 CASSKKRELGNEQFF
TRBJ1-5 TRBV5-8 CASSYRDREHF
TRBJ1-2 TRBV29-1 CSVILTADTPFNYGYTF
TRBJ2-7 TRBV7-2 CASSYTGDSYEQYF
TRBJ1-1 TRBV14 CASSSFRTGARNTEAFF
TRBJ1-1 TRBV29-1 CSVEALADRTEAFF
TRBJ1-1 TRBV3-1/TRBV3-2 CASSQGRAFF
TRBJ2-5 TRBV19 CASSMRTGQYQETQYF
TRBJ2-2 TRBV4-3 CASSQDVALAGTGELFF
TRBJ2-5 TRBV6-5 CASSLGLWEETQYF
TRBJ1-1 TRBV6-5 CASSSNRGTEAFF
TRBJ1-2 TRBV9 CASSVLGTANYGYTF
TRBJ2-7 TRBV27 CASSQTSGGLWYEQYF
TRBJ2-3 TRBV30 CAWSVKWAGEYDTQYF
TRBJ2-1 TRBV2 CASSPGTSLGRGQFF
TRBJ1-2 TRBV5-8 CASSPLRVGYTF
TRBJ1-5 TRBV30 CAWSPQISSNQPQHF
TRBJ1-2 TRBV25-1 CASSAGISGGYTF
TRBJ1-4 TRBV6-5 CASRGLALEKLFF
TRBJ2-7 TRBV15 CATSRGTGGFSEQYF
TRBJ2-1 TRBV18 CASSRQERASYNEQFF
TRBJ1-5 TRBV2 CASKEDRGIQPQHF
TRBJ1-1 TRBV30 CAWDEGTLNTEAFF
TRBJ2-2 TRBV7-2 CASRSSPVAGELFF
TRBJ1-2 TRBV6-2/TRBV6-3 CASSYSRGTSGYTF
TRBJ2-7 TRBV2 CASSQGLFYEQYF
TRBJ1-5 TRBV19 CASSILPTGDQPQHF
TRBJ1-1 TRBV21-1 CASSKTRGGHNEAFF
TRBJ2-5 TRBV5-1 CASSLGDRGDGETQYF
TRBJ2-2 TRBV14 CASSPLGHANTGELFF
TRBJ1-6 TRBV4-1 CASSQIVRGRGNSPLHF
TRBJ1-1 TRBV28 CASTLSVGARRTEAFF
TRBJ2-3 TRBV7-9 CASSPPGLAGTDTQYF
TRBJ1-5 TRBV24-1 CATSRTGNQPQHF
TRBJ1-4 TRBV11-2 CASSAGTVTATNEKLFF
TRBJ1-3 TRBV28 CASSRQGVSGNTIYF
TRBJ1-1 TRBV6-1 CASSEAQGTGGRYTEAFF
TRBJ2-7 TRBV7-9 CASSPVQGVEQYF